Listed here are 23 T cell receptor beta chains from one sample, sequenced in a study of cytomegalovirus exposure and HLA in healthy donors. Primers: 60 Vbeta forward and 13 Jbeta reverse. The assay was immunoSEQ multiplex PCR, and TCRdb's table has in-frame clones only and misses some. The table shows about 140,000 clones, with approximately 84% occurring only once. The sample was PBMCs. These receptor sequences come from a man aged 25-45 years in good health and CMV-seropositive.

This chain links TRBV7-2 with TRBJ1-3; 7 bases fit TRBD1. From germline, CDR1 is SGHTA and CDR2 FQGNSA. This CDR3 contains 15 residues. Germline trimming cut 4 bases from V and 2 bases from J; bases unmatched to any gene: 5. The CDR3 loop reads CASSYSGTAGNTIYF. The CDR3 DNA sequence: TGTGCCAGCAGCTACTCCGGGACAGCTGGAAACACCATATATTTT. The entire variable domain, with the rest obtained from reference TRBV7-2 and TRBJ1-3, is as follows: GAGVSQSPSNKVTEKGKDVELRCDPISGHTALYWYRQSLGQGLEFLIYFQGNSAPDKSGLPSDRFSAERTGGSVSTLTIQRTQQEDSAVYLCASSYSGTAGNTIYFGEGSWLTVV.

This clone was picked up one time. This chain uses TRBV7-2 with TRBJ1-5; weak D call: TRBD1 (5 bases). Germline-derived CDR1 and CDR2 are SGHTA and FQGNSA. V lost 4 bases and J lost 2, with 12 bases in between. The CDR3 spans 15 residues. CDR3 nucleotides: TGTGCCAGCAGCTCCCTGGGGGGTGGCAATCAGCCCCAGCATTTT. It yields the protein CASSSLGGGNQPQHF.

The rearrangement links TRBV19 to TRBJ2-5; D might be TRBD1 (5 bases). The J call could be wrong; TRBJ2-7 is a better fit for the DNA end. This CDR3 region has 13 residues. CDR1 LNHDA and CDR2 SQIVND come from the germline V gene (reference sequence). The CDR3 nucleotides read TGTGCCAGTAGTATTCCGGAAACAGGCGAGCAGTACTTC. Translating gives CASSIPETGEQYF.

This chain joins TRBV19 and TRBJ2-3, with 14 bases matching TRBD2. From germline, CDR1 is LNHDA and CDR2 SQIVND (reference sequence). The CDR3 is made up of 17 amino acids. Trimming at V came to 3 bases and at J to 3 bases, leaving 5 bases not matched to a gene. The CDR3 sequence is CASSIGLAGGGTDTQYF. The CDR3 bases are TGTGCCAGTAGTATTGGACTAGCGGGAGGAGGTACAGATACGCAGTATTTT.

This clone appeared a few times. V and J are TRBV6-1 and TRBJ1-4, with TRBD1 as a possible D gene (5 bases). Germline V lookup: CDR1 MNHNS, CDR2 SASEGT. V gave up 1 base and J gave up 3 bases, with 9 bases separating them. CDR3 length: 15 residues. CDR3 region: CASSEVRGANEKLFF. The CDR3 DNA follows: TGTGCCAGCAGTGAAGTAAGGGGTGCTAATGAAAAACTGTTTTTT.

With regard to this clone: The germline gene is not matched at one end of the junction; a read error may be the cause. The V call is TRBV5-1, the J call TRBJ2-5; 9 nucleotides align to TRBD2. CDR1 SGHRS and CDR2 YFSETQ come from the germline V gene. CDR3 length equals 16 residues. CDR3 in DNA: TGCGCCAGCAGCTTGGGGGTAGCGGGGGATCAAGAGGCCCAGTACTTC. Residues: CASSLGVAGDQEAQYF.

This chain links TRBV6-1 with TRBJ1-1, with TRBD1 matching 7 bases. Germline V lookup: CDR1 MNHNS, CDR2 SASEGT. The V gene end was trimmed by 0 bases and the J gene end by 0 bases; junction bases not matched to a gene: 4. This CDR3 contains 16 residues. The CDR3 region is CASSEAVGQLNTEAFF. Written as DNA, the CDR3 is TGTGCCAGCAGTGAAGCCGTGGGACAGTTGAACACTGAAGCTTTCTTT.

The V call is TRBV2, the J call TRBJ2-2, with 10 bases that match TRBD1. The CDR3 has 15 amino acids. With 6 bases clipped from V and 4 bases from J, the junction kept 5 bases outside the gene matches. Germline V CDR1 and CDR2: SNHLY, FYNNEI. The CDR3 sequence: CASRRQGAITGELFF. The CDR3 nucleotides read TGTGCCAGCAGACGACAGGGGGCGATCACCGGGGAGCTGTTTTTT. Variable domain in full (rest from reference TRBV2 and TRBJ2-2): EPEVTQTPSHQVTQMGQEVILRCVPISNHLYFYWYRQILGQKVEFLVSFYNNEISEKSEIFDDQFSVERPDGSNFTLKIRSTKLEDSAMYFCASRRQGAITGELFFGEGSRLTVL.

Concerning this clone: Just one base apart from a much larger clone, this may be a read error. V usage is TRBV11-2 and J usage is TRBJ1-5; 8 bases map to TRBD1. V dropped 5 bases and J dropped 5; count of bases not matched to a gene: 2. Germline V gives CDR1 SGHAT, CDR2 FQNNGV. The length of the CDR3 is 13 residues. The CDR3 sequence: CASSPTGDQPQHF. CDR3 sequence (DNA): TGTGCCAGCAGCCCGACAGGGGATCAGCCCCAGCATTTT.

The rearrangement uses TRBV10-3 and TRBJ2-3, with no clear D. V lost 6 bases, J lost 4 bases, and 17 bases lay in between. This CDR3 is 15 amino acids long. Germline loops: CDR1 ENHRY, CDR2 SYGVKD. The CDR3 DNA sequence: TGTGCCATCAGGGATGACTTCTCCGGTGCAGATACGCAGTATTTT. Translating gives CAIRDDFSGADTQYF.

The V gene is TRBV6-5, the J gene TRBJ1-3; D is possibly TRBD1 (5 bases). This CDR3 comprises 16 residues. The germline CDR1 and CDR2 sequences are MNHEY and SVGAGI. V was trimmed by 2 bases and J by 4 bases, leaving 15 bases between them. The CDR3 DNA reads TGTGCCAGCAGTTACGCCCAGTTTTCAGGGGGAAACACCATATATTTT. Translated: CASSYAQFSGGNTIYF.

The chain has TRBV28 and TRBJ2-7, with D perhaps matching TRBD2 (6 bases). This CDR3 has 14 amino acids. The germline V gene encodes CDR1 MDHEN and CDR2 SYDVKM. V dropped 0 bases and J dropped 4 bases, with 10 bases sitting between them. The DNA of the CDR3 is TGTGCCAGCAGTTTATGGTCTAGCGAGTACGAGCAGTACTTC. This sequence encodes CASSLWSSEYEQYF.

V usage is TRBV20-1 and J usage is TRBJ2-1, with D unresolved. CDR1 is DFQATT, CDR2 SNEGSKA, per germline (reference sequence). The CDR3 extends over 10 amino acids. Trimming stripped 3 bases from V and 5 bases from J, with 2 bases between. The CDR3: CSASNNEQFF. CDR3 sequence (DNA): TGCAGTGCTAGCAACAATGAGCAGTTCTTC.

As to this clone: The junction shows a germline mismatch at one end, possibly a read error. This chain joins TRBV7-9 and TRBJ2-7, with no clear D. CDR1 is SEHNR, CDR2 FQNEAQ, per germline (reference sequence). The CDR3 runs to 12 residues. In DNA form, the CDR3 reads TGTTCCAGCAGCTTAATCCCGGACGAGCAGTACTTC. Its protein product is CSSSLIPDEQYF.

The J gene is TRBJ2-7, the V gene TRBV4-1; D is perhaps TRBD2 (6 bases). V was clipped by 4 bases and J by 3 bases, with 13 bases between them. Germline V gene sequence: CDR1 MGHRA, CDR2 YSYEKL. The CDR3 extends over 14 amino acids. CDR3 sequence: CASSPRDSHYEQYF. CDR3 DNA: TGCGCCAGCAGCCCCCGGGACTCCCACTACGAGCAGTACTTC.

V is TRBV4-1 and J is TRBJ1-2; TRBD1 matches at 7 bases. The germline gives CDR1 MGHRA, CDR2 YSYEKL. The CDR3 has 16 residues. The V gene end was trimmed by 0 bases and the J gene end by 0 bases; junction bases not matched to a gene: 4. CDR3 sequence: CASSQDGGTANYGYTF. In DNA form, the CDR3 reads TGCGCCAGCAGCCAAGATGGTGGGACAGCTAACTATGGCTACACCTTC.

V gene TRBV11-1 combines with J gene TRBJ1-6; 9 positions match TRBD1. Trimming removed 3 bases from V and 8 bases from J; junction bases left unmatched: 5. CDR3 length: 15 residues. CDR1 is SGHAT, CDR2 FQDESV, per germline (reference sequence). This CDR3 reads CASSLTGQGDSPLHF. The DNA for the CDR3 is TGTGCCAGCAGCTTGACGGGACAGGGCGATTCACCCCTCCACTTT.

The chain carries TRBV5-5 and TRBJ1-1, with 10 bases lining up with TRBD1. The CDR3 is 15 residues long. J was trimmed by 5 bases and V by 1 base; bases with no gene match: 5. The V gene's germline CDR1 is SGHKS and CDR2 YYEKEE (reference sequence). The CDR3, as DNA: TGTGCCAGCAGCTTGAGTCCGGGACAGGGGACTGAAGCTTTCTTT. Amino acid sequence: CASSLSPGQGTEAFF. Full variable domain (outside the CDR3, taken from reference TRBV5-5 and TRBJ1-1): DAGVTQSPTHLIKTRGQQVTLRCSPISGHKSVSWYQQVLGQGPQFIFQYYEKEERGRGNFPDRFSARQFPNYSSELNVNALLLGDSALYLCASSLSPGQGTEAFFGQGTRLTVV.

V usage is TRBV7-7 and J usage is TRBJ2-1, with D tentatively TRBD2 (7 bases). The CDR3 contains 13 residues. Trimming removed 4 bases from V and 7 bases from J, with 11 bases in between. In germline, CDR1 is SSHAT, CDR2 FNYEAQ (reference sequence). The CDR3 sequence: CASSSGGQNEQFF. The CDR3 nucleotides read TGTGCCAGCAGCTCGGGGGGCCAGAATGAGCAGTTCTTC.

This sequence joins TRBV9 and TRBJ2-7; 8 bases align to TRBD1. The germline V gene encodes CDR1 SGDLS and CDR2 YYNGEE. The CDR3 extends over 15 amino acids. V shed 0 bases, J shed 7 bases, and the junction held 9 bases outside the gene matches. CDR3 sequence: CASSVEGTGLGEQYF. The CDR3 DNA sequence: TGTGCCAGCAGCGTAGAAGGGACAGGCTTAGGGGAGCAGTACTTC.

V is TRBV6-1 and J is TRBJ1-4, with D perhaps matching TRBD1 (5 bases). Deletions cut 8 bases from V and 7 bases from J, with 14 bases between. The CDR3 is 13 residues long. CDR1 is MNHNS, CDR2 SASEGT, per germline. This CDR3 is CASRGSGGEKLFF. The CDR3, as DNA: TGTGCCAGCCGGGGGTCGGGGGGTGAAAAACTGTTTTTT.

The chain couples TRBV5-4 to TRBJ1-1; a weak D match, TRBD1 (6 bases). Germline V gene lookup returns CDR1 SGHNT and CDR2 YYREEE (reference sequence). The CDR3 has 15 amino acids. Trimming shortened V by 2 bases and J by 5 bases, and 16 bases separated the two germline ends. The CDR3 region is CASSFDWGRRTEAFF. The DNA for the CDR3 is TGTGCCAGCAGCTTTGATTGGGGGCGCAGGACTGAAGCTTTCTTT.

This chain joins TRBV2 and TRBJ2-3; no definite D call. Germline lookup yields CDR1 SNHLY and CDR2 FYNNEI. This CDR3 spans 15 amino acids. Trimming removed 6 bases from V and 0 bases from J, with 13 bases in between. The CDR3 coding sequence is TGTGCCAGCAGGGCGGCTATTTCTAGCACAGATACGCAGTATTTT. It specifies CASRAAISSTDTQYF.